These T cell receptor beta chains were read from a single sample in a study of monozygotic twins with inflammatory bowel disease. TCRdb reprocessed the 5' RACE reads and reports one entry per CDR3 protein, with no DNA. The record lists about 210,000 distinct CDR3 sequences, of which the ten most abundant hold less than 2%. The material sequenced was blood. These receptors came from a human donor with ulcerative colitis or Crohn's disease, or a healthy co-twin of an affected twin (not recorded which). CDR3s include the opening cysteine and the closing phenylalanine or tryptophan.

>TRBV6-5|TRBJ2-7
CASSYGDRFYEQYF
>TRBV5-1|TRBJ1-3
CASSEGLGGNTIYF
>TRBV5-1|TRBJ1-2
CASSFQGENGYTF
>TRBV23-1|TRBJ2-2
CASSQSPNTGELFF
>TRBV19|TRBJ1-5
CASSRDRGDYSNQPQHF
>TRBV27|TRBJ1-2
CASSPDRQYGYTF
>TRBV7-9|TRBJ2-7
CASSLADGEYF
>TRBV7-2|TRBJ1-5
CASSLDIREPQHF
>TRBV9|TRBJ2-2
CASSAYREANTGELFF
>TRBV5-1|TRBJ1-5
CASSLIRGKSGVGRWNNQPQHF
>TRBV5-1|TRBJ2-7
CASRRRTGEQYF
>TRBV7-9|TRBJ1-1
CASSLERSTEAFF
>TRBV18|TRBJ1-6
CASSPPGQGGNSPLHF
>TRBV5-1|TRBJ2-1
CASSYGRRGNYNEQFF
>TRBV5-1|TRBJ1-4
CASSSLQGSTNEKLFF
>TRBV20-1|TRBJ1-3
CSAVTSVGNTIYF
>TRBV15|TRBJ2-7
CATSRDLTSSGLSYEQYF
>TRBV12-3/TRBV12-4|TRBJ1-1
CAGGASGVNTEAFF
>TRBV20-1|TRBJ1-6
CSASRGPPSYNSPLHF
>TRBV5-1|TRBJ1-5
CASSLEGMSNQPQHF
>TRBV6-1|TRBJ1-5
CASTPSPGGVGQPQHF
>TRBV20-1|TRBJ2-5
CSARGVTSGGARRETQYF
>TRBV5-6|TRBJ1-4
CASSLARGEKLFF
>TRBV7-9|TRBJ1-3
CASSYFWRDSSGNTIYF
>TRBV5-1|TRBJ2-1
CASRPGLSSYNEQFF
>TRBV20-1|TRBJ2-1
CSARWAEARGEQFF
>TRBV18|TRBJ2-1
CASSPSGTGGYNEQFF
>TRBV11-2|TRBJ1-1
CASSYTGTGFRGNTEAFF
>TRBV11-2|TRBJ2-5
CASSLGGGQETQYF
>TRBV27|TRBJ1-4
CASSFRDQEKLFF
>TRBV25-1|TRBJ2-7
CASSEGASYEQYF
>TRBV7-8|TRBJ2-7
CASSAGYSYEQYF
>TRBV21-1|TRBJ1-2
CASSKGTSHGYTF
>TRBV7-3|TRBJ2-2
CASSLRTGGAGELFF
>TRBV18|TRBJ1-3
CASSWDRNSGNTIYF
>TRBV7-9|TRBJ2-5
CATRTGTETQYF
>TRBV5-1|TRBJ2-2
CASSLVAGLNTGELFF
>TRBV20-1|TRBJ1-1
CSASSGQGIPEAFF
>TRBV5-6|TRBJ2-5
CASSSGTQETQYF
>TRBV7-8|TRBJ1-4
CASSLGDPVGEKLFF
>TRBV3-1|TRBJ1-3
CASSLWTDGNTIYF
>TRBV7-9|TRBJ1-1
CASRDNRLEAFF
>TRBV18|TRBJ1-2
CASSPEANYGYTF